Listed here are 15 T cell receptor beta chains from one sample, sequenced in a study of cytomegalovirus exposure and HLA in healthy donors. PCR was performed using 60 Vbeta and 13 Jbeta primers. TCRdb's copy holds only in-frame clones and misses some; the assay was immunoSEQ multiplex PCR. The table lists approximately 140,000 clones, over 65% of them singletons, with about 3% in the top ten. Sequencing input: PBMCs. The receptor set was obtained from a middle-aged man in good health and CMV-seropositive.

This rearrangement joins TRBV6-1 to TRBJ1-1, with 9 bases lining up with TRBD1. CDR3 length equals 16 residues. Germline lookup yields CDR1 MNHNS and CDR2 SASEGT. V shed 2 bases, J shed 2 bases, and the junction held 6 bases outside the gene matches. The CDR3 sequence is CASSERKDRGNTEAFF. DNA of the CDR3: TGTGCCAGCAGTGAACGCAAGGACAGGGGAAACACTGAAGCTTTCTTT.

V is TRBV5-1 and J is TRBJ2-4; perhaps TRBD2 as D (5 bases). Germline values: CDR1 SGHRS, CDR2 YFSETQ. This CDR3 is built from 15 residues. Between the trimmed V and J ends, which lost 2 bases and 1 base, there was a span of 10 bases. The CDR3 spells CASSLISSAKNIQYF. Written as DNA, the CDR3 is TGCGCCAGCAGCTTAATATCTAGCGCCAAAAACATTCAGTACTTC.

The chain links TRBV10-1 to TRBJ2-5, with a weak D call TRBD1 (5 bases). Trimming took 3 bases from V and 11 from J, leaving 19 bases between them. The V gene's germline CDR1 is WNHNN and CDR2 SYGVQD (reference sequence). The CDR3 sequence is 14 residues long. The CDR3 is CASSDPTDVGGQYF. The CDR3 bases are TGCGCCAGCAGTGACCCGACAGACGTGGGTGGGCAGTACTTC.

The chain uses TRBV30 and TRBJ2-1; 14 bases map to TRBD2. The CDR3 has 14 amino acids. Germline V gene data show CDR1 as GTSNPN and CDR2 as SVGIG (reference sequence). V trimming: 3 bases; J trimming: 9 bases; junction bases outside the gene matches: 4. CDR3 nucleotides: TGTGCCTGGAGACGGACTAGCGGGAGGCCTGAGCAGTTCTTC. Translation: CAWRRTSGRPEQFF.

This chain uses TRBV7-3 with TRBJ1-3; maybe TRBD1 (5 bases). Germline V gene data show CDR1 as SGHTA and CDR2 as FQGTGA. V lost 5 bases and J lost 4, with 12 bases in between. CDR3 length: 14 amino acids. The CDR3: CASSPPGPGNTIYF. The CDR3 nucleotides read TGTGCCAGCAGCCCGCCAGGGCCCGGAAACACCATATATTTT.

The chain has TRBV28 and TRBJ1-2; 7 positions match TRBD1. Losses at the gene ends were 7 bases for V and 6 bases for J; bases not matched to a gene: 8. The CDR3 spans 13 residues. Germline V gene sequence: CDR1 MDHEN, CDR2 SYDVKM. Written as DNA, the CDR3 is TGTGCCAGCAAAACTAGTACAGGGGATGGCTACACCTTC. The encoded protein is CASKTSTGDGYTF.

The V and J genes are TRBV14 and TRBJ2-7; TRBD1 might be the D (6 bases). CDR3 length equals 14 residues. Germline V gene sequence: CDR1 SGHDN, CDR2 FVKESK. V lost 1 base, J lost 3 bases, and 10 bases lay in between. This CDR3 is CASSQAYRVYEQYF. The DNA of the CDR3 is TGTGCCAGCAGCCAAGCGTACAGGGTCTACGAGCAGTACTTC.

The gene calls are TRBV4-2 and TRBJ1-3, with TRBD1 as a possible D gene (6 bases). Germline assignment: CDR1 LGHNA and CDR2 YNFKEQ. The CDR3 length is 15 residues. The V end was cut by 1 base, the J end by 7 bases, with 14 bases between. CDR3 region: CASSQGTVQINTIYF. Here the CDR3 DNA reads TGTGCCAGCAGCCAAGGGACAGTACAGATCAACACCATATATTTT.

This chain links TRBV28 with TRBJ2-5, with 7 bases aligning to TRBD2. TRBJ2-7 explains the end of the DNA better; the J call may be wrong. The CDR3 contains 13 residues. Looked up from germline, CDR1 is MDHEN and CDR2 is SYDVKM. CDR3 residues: CASSREAPYEQYF. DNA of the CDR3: TGTGCCAGCAGCCGGGAGGCCCCCTACGAGCAGTACTTC.

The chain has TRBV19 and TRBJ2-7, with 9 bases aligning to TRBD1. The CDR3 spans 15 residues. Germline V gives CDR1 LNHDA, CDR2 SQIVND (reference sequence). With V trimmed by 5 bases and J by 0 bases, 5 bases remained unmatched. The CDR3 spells CASSPGQGYSYEQYF. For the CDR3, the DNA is TGTGCCAGTAGTCCGGGACAGGGCTACTCCTACGAGCAGTACTTC. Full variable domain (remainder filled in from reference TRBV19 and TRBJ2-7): DGGITQSPKYLFRKEGQNVTLSCEQNLNHDAMYWYRQDPGQGLRLIYYSQIVNDFQKGDIAEGYSVSREKKESFPLTVTSAQKNPTAFYLCASSPGQGYSYEQYFGPGTRLTVT.

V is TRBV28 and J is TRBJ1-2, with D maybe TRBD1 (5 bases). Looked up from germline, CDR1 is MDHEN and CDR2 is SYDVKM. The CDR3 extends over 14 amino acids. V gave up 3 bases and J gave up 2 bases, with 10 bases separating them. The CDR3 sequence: CASSFEQANYGYTF. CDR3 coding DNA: TGTGCCAGCAGTTTCGAACAGGCGAACTATGGCTACACCTTC.

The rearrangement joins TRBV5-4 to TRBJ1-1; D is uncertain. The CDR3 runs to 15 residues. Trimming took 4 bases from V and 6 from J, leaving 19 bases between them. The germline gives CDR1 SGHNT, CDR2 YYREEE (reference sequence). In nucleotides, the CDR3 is TGTGCCAGCAGCCTACCAGGAGGGTCGGAGGCTGAAGCTTTCTTT. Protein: CASSLPGGSEAEAFF.

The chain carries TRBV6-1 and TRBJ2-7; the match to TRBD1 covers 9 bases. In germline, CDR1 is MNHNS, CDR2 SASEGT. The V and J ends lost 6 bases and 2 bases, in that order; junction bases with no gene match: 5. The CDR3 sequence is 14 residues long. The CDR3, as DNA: TGTGCCAGCAGAGTGAGACAGGGGGCCTACGAGCAGTACTTC. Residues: CASRVRQGAYEQYF.

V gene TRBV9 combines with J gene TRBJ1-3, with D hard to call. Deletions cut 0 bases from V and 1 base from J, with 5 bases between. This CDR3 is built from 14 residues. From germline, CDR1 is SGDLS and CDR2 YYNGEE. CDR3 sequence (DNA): TGTGCCAGCAGCGTAGCAGAATCTGGAAACACCATATATTTT. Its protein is CASSVAESGNTIYF.

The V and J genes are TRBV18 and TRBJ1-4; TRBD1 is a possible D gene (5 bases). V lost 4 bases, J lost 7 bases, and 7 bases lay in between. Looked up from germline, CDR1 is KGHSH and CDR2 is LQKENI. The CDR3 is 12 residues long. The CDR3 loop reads CASSLDSEKLFF. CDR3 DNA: TGTGCCAGCTCACTCGACAGTGAAAAACTGTTTTTT.